These 26 T cell receptor beta chains came from one sample sequenced in a study of low-dose radiotherapy and immunotherapy resistance in tumors (dated by TCRdb to the early 2020s). The time point label on this specimen signifies: before trial treatment. Sequencing was carried out with an Illumina HiSeq 2500. First-strand cDNA was synthesized with Superscript III and a set of TRAV- and TRBV-specific primers, covering both TCRalpha and TCRbeta chains. TCRs were amplified with Phusion for around 18 PCR cycles using a constant-region primer together with the adapter attached to the V primers. TCRdb trimmed the raw reads at Q25, called clones with MiXCR and kept productive beta chains. Rows with one shared CDR3 protein collapse into an entry with the most common genes and DNA. Here the sample has 70,000 to 90,000 distinct CDR3 sequences; roughly a sixth occur a single time. The ten largest clones capture over 2.5% of the sample.

The sample here was PBMCs, taken before treatment. The receptors shown here come from a male donor with prostate cancer.

Concerning this clonotype: This likely stems from a read error, as it lies one base from a far larger clone. For the CDR3, the DNA is TGTGCCAGCAGCCCATGGCCGGCGGGGCAATACAATGAGCAGTTCTTC. The encoded protein is CASSPWPAGQYNEQFF. V gene TRBV16 combines with J gene TRBJ2-1; maybe TRBD2 (6 bases). Germline lookup yields CDR1 KGHSY and CDR2 FQNENV. The CDR3 sequence is 16 residues long. Trimming took 4 bases from V and 4 from J, leaving 17 bases between them.

The sample holds many counts of this clonotype. The gene calls are TRBV5-6 and TRBJ2-3, with TRBD2 as a possible D gene (6 bases). CDR1 and CDR2 (germline): SGHDT, YYEEEE. Trimming cost V 4 bases and J 2 bases, with 17 bases left between them. The CDR3 runs to 16 residues. The chain's CDR3 is CASSPWDLRNTDTQYF. CDR3 sequence (DNA): TGTGCCAGCAGCCCCTGGGACTTACGCAACACAGATACGCAGTATTTT. The full variable domain, completed using reference TRBV5-6 and TRBJ2-3, is DAGVTQSPTHLIKTRGQQVTLRCSPKSGHDTVSWYQQALGQGPQFIFQYYEEEERQRGNFPDRFSGHQFPNYSSELNVNALLLGDSALYLCASSPWDLRNTDTQYFGPGTRLTVL.

This clonotype was found many times. V usage is TRBV20-1 and J usage is TRBJ2-4; D perhaps matches TRBD2 (6 bases). V shed 1 base and J shed 6 bases, with 16 bases lying between them. CDR1 and CDR2 from the germline V gene are DFQATT and SNEGSKA (reference sequence). There are 15 residues in the CDR3. The CDR3 protein is CSARVPEDGGNIQYF. The CDR3 coding sequence is TGCAGTGCTAGAGTGCCGGAGGACGGGGGAAACATTCAGTACTTC.

This clonotype was seen ten or more times. The chain carries TRBV19 and TRBJ2-3; D is perhaps TRBD2 (6 bases). Germline V gene data show CDR1 as LNHDA and CDR2 as SQIVND (reference sequence). This CDR3 comprises 14 residues. V lost 3 bases and J 4 bases, leaving 11 bases between the germline ends. CDR3 region: CASSIGGASDTQYF. DNA for the CDR3: TGTGCCAGTAGTATCGGAGGGGCCTCAGATACGCAGTATTTT.

This clonotype showed up many times. The chain joins TRBV21-1 to TRBJ2-3; the table's D call TRBD2 went unverified against the DNA. TRBV21-1 is a listed pseudogene. The CDR3 has 10 amino acids. The CDR3 spells CALEADTQYF. DNA of the CDR3: TGTGCCCTGGAGGCAGATACGCAGTATTTT.

This clonotype was recorded many times. The genes are TRBV12-3 or TRBV12-4 and TRBJ2-3, with 13 bases identical to TRBD2. This CDR3 is built from 15 residues. The V and J ends lost 6 bases and 2 bases, in that order; junction bases with no gene match: 2. CDR3 sequence: CASRGTSGVTDTQYF. CDR3 bases: TGTGCCAGCAGGGGGACTAGCGGGGTCACAGATACGCAGTATTTT.

At least ten counts were recorded for this clonotype. The chain uses TRBV6-2 or TRBV6-3 and TRBJ1-1, with unresolved D. Trimming took off 5 bases at V and 8 bases at J, with 9 bases between the two ends. CDR3 length: 11 amino acids. The germline CDR1 and CDR2 sequences are MNHEY and SVGEGT. The CDR3 is CASSEAGEAFF. The CDR3 nucleotides read TGTGCCAGCAGTGAAGCTGGGGAAGCTTTCTTT.

The gene calls are TRBV4-2 and TRBJ2-1, with TRBD1 matching over 10 bases. The CDR3 is made up of 17 amino acids. In germline, CDR1 is LGHNA, CDR2 YNFKEQ. V shed 2 bases and J 7 bases; nucleotides not matched to a gene: 11. The CDR3 region has the DNA TGTGCCAGCAGCCAATCCACCGGGACAGGGGACGGGAATGAGCAGTTCTTC. Translated: CASSQSTGTGDGNEQFF.

This clonotype was recorded many times. The genes are TRBV12-3 or TRBV12-4 and TRBJ1-2, with no clear D. V dropped 7 bases and J dropped 4 bases, with 16 bases sitting between them. CDR3 length: 14 amino acids. The CDR3 bases are TGTGCCAGCACCACCTCGACGAGTGGCTATGGCTACACCTTC. As protein: CASTTSTSGYGYTF.

This clonotype has at least ten counts. The genes are TRBV12-3 or TRBV12-4 and TRBJ2-7; 10 bases agree with TRBD1. The CDR3 covers 14 residues. Trimming removed 7 bases from V and 5 bases from J; junction bases left unmatched: 8. The DNA of the CDR3 is TGTGCCAGCAACCCGGGACAGGGGTCGGACGAGCAGTACTTC. Amino acids: CASNPGQGSDEQYF.

The table lists this clonotype with many counts. V is TRBV7-8 and J is TRBJ1-3; no clear D gene. With 1 base removed from V and 3 bases from J, the gap between germline ends came to 4 bases. The CDR3 runs to 13 residues. From germline, CDR1 is SGHVS and CDR2 FQNEAQ. The CDR3 DNA reads TGTGCCAGCAGCTTAGGAGGTGGAAACACCATATATTTT. Protein sequence: CASSLGGGNTIYF.

This clonotype was counted at least ten times. V gene TRBV12-3 or TRBV12-4 combines with J gene TRBJ1-2; no clear D gene. There are 16 residues in the CDR3. The V and J ends lost 1 base and 7 bases respectively, with 19 bases between them. CDR3 coding DNA: TGTGCCAGCAGTTTAGTCGTCGAGCAACTTACAAGTGGCTACACCTTC. It codes for CASSLVVEQLTSGYTF.

At least ten counts were recorded for this clonotype. V is TRBV10-3 and J is TRBJ1-3; no clear D. This CDR3 has 13 amino acids. V was pared by 6 bases and J by 0 bases, with 6 bases between. Germline V gives CDR1 ENHRY, CDR2 SYGVKD. The CDR3 protein is CAIRDGSGNTIYF. The CDR3 coding sequence is TGTGCCATCAGGGACGGCTCTGGAAACACCATATATTTT.

This clonotype has at least ten counts. The CDR3 nucleotides read TGCAGTGCCTCCGTCAGTATAGTGGGGGGGGGTCAGCCCCAGCATTTT. It translates to CSASVSIVGGGQPQHF. This sequence joins TRBV20-1 and TRBJ1-5; D is perhaps TRBD1 (5 bases). Germline CDR1 and CDR2: DFQATT and SNEGSKA (reference sequence). The V end was cut by 6 bases, the J end by 6 bases, with 24 bases between. The CDR3 spans 16 residues.

This clonotype was recorded many times. The chain uses TRBV29-1 and TRBJ1-5; D possibly corresponds to TRBD1 (5 bases). This CDR3 is built from 13 residues. Trimming shortened V by 5 bases and J by 3 bases, and 11 bases separated the two germline ends. Germline V gene sequence: CDR1 SQVTM, CDR2 ANQGSEA. The CDR3 sequence: CSVQGASNQPQHF. As DNA, the CDR3 is TGCAGCGTTCAAGGGGCCTCCAATCAGCCCCAGCATTTT.

Points on this clonotype: A read error is the likely source, as a far larger clone sits one nucleotide away. The V and J genes are TRBV10-3 and TRBJ2-1; D is unresolved. CDR1 is ENHRY, CDR2 SYGVKD, per germline. Trimming removed 6 bases from V and 6 bases from J, with 9 bases in between. This CDR3 has 12 residues. In nucleotides, the CDR3 is TGTGCCATCAGGGCAGCCGGCAATGAGCAGTTCTTC. Translated: CAIRAAGNEQFF.

This clonotype showed up many times. The rearrangement joins TRBV15 to TRBJ2-5, with a tentative D call TRBD2 (5 bases). The length of the CDR3 is 15 residues. The V gene's germline CDR1 is LNHNV and CDR2 YYDKDF (reference sequence). Trimming cost V 3 bases and J 4 bases, with 15 bases left between them. DNA of the CDR3: TGTGCCACCAGCAGGTGGGGAGACCGAGGAGAGACCCAGTACTTC. This sequence encodes CATSRWGDRGETQYF.

Ten or more counts support this clonotype. The chain employs TRBV10-2 and TRBJ2-1; D remains unclear. CDR3 size: 12 residues. Germline assignment: CDR1 WSHSY and CDR2 SAAADI. V dropped 7 bases and J dropped 8 bases, with 12 bases sitting between them. This chain's CDR3 is CASIGSFDEQFF. CDR3 bases: TGCGCCAGCATAGGATCTTTCGATGAGCAGTTCTTC.

This clonotype came up many times. The chain carries TRBV6-6 and TRBJ1-2; a possible D gene is TRBD1 (6 bases). V was cut by 5 bases and J by 4 bases, with 17 bases left in between. Germline CDR1 and CDR2: MNHNY and SVGAGI (reference sequence). The CDR3 runs to 15 residues. CDR3 in DNA: TGTGCCAGCAGTAAGCCAGGGGCGGATGGCTATGGCTACACCTTC. This codes for CASSKPGADGYGYTF.

This clonotype was recorded many times. The V and J genes are TRBV5-1 and TRBJ1-2; TRBD1 matches 7 bases. Per germline, CDR1 SGHRS and CDR2 YFSETQ. This CDR3 has 16 residues. J lost 4 bases, V lost 0 bases, and 9 bases had no gene match. As DNA, the CDR3 is TGCGCCAGCAGCTTGGGGTACGACAGGGTAGCCTATGGCTACACCTTC. Translated, it gives CASSLGYDRVAYGYTF.

At least ten counts were recorded for this clonotype. The V gene is TRBV20-1, the J gene TRBJ2-3; 8 nucleotides agree with TRBD2. CDR1 DFQATT and CDR2 SNEGSKA come from the germline V gene (reference sequence). This CDR3 region has 13 residues. V was clipped by 8 bases and J by 1 base; unmatched bases: 5. The CDR3 is CSLYSGGTDTQYF. The CDR3 DNA reads as TGCAGTCTCTATAGCGGGGGCACAGATACGCAGTATTTT.

At least ten counts were recorded for this clonotype. CDR3 region: CASSLEGTEAFF. The CDR3 DNA reads as TGTGCCAGCAGTTTGGAAGGCACTGAAGCTTTCTTT. J is TRBJ1-1 and V is TRBV12-3 or TRBV12-4, with D unresolved. CDR3 length: 12 amino acids. V was shortened by 3 bases and J by 4 bases, with 6 bases between the two germline ends.

At least ten counts were recorded for this clonotype. This chain uses TRBV18 with TRBJ1-1; TRBD1 is a possible D gene (5 bases). The CDR3 spans 14 residues. V gave up 2 bases and J gave up 3 bases, with 10 bases separating them. Germline values: CDR1 KGHSH, CDR2 LQKENI. The DNA for the CDR3 is TGTGCCAGCTCACCAGGGGGGGGTCACACTGAAGCTTTCTTT. Translating it yields CASSPGGGHTEAFF.

V is TRBV5-6 and J is TRBJ2-1; 9 bases agree with TRBD2. The V gene end was trimmed by 0 bases and the J gene end by 2 bases; junction bases not matched to a gene: 9. The CDR3 consists of 18 residues. Germline V CDR1 and CDR2: SGHDT, YYEEEE. The CDR3 sequence is CASSLGLAVTLTYNEQFF. The CDR3 DNA follows: TGTGCCAGCAGCTTGGGACTAGCGGTGACCCTCACCTACAATGAGCAGTTCTTC. Supplemented by reference TRBV5-6 and TRBJ2-1, the full variable domain reads DAGVTQSPTHLIKTRGQQVTLRCSPKSGHDTVSWYQQALGQGPQFIFQYYEEEERQRGNFPDRFSGHQFPNYSSELNVNALLLGDSALYLCASSLGLAVTLTYNEQFFGPGTRLTVL.

This clonotype was seen only a few times. The chain recombines TRBV29-1 with TRBJ2-3; 10 nucleotides align to TRBD2. V lost 0 bases and J lost 7; bases outside the gene matches: 7. This CDR3 has 15 residues. Germline-derived CDR1 and CDR2 are SQVTM and ANQGSEA. The CDR3 reads CSVEDRSTSGYTQYF. CDR3 in DNA: TGCAGCGTTGAAGATCGGTCGACTAGCGGGTATACGCAGTATTTT.

The table lists this clonotype with many counts. CDR3 sequence: CASSSPGPNYGYTF. DNA for the CDR3: TGTGCCAGCAGTTCTCCGGGCCCCAACTATGGCTACACCTTC. The chain links TRBV6-5 to TRBJ1-2, with unresolved D. The germline V gene has CDR1 MNHEY and CDR2 SVGAGI. The length of the CDR3 is 14 residues. The V end lost 4 bases, the J end lost 2 bases, and 11 bases lay between the germline ends.